The present T cell receptor (beta chain) was sequenced within a study of T cells in women clearing cervical HPV infection. Overall study results and limits: CIN3+ cases had significantly higher TCR richness than controls; evenness did not differ. Cases carried less TRBV6-7 than controls: about 0.1% versus 0.15%.

TCR beta CDR3 amplified by multiplex PCR from roughly 1,100 ng genomic DNA. Here immunoSEQ multiplex PCR was the method, and the copy in TCRdb shows in-frame clones only, minus some. Its clone listing holds just over 20,000 clones. Regarding this clone: Antigen unknown. The CDR3 end is not reached by the read, which stops 3 residues before it; the germline J gene fills it in.

Losses at the gene ends were 3 bases for V and 4 bases for J; bases not matched to a gene: 0. The CDR3 totals 13 residues. The V gene's germline CDR1 is SGDLS and CDR2 YYNGEE. The specimen was blood buffy coat. The receptor comes from a woman between 18 and 69 years old with a cervical HPV16 infection that either progressed to CIN3+ or cleared (not recorded which). The chain has TRBV9 and TRBJ2-3; 9 bases match TRBD2. The CDR3 spells CASSGTSADTQYF. The covered CDR3 bases are TGTGCCAGCAGCGGGACTAGCGCAGATACG.